This entry concerns a single T cell receptor (beta chain). The antigen is undetermined. The data stem from a study of cytomegalovirus exposure and HLA in healthy donors. Study context: Samples from HLA-typed donors yielded some 85 million unique TCRs in an early data release. Study-wide results and limits: Testing in vitro showed a few CMV-associated chains specific for CMV antigens.

The PCR ran on 60 Vbeta and 13 Jbeta primers. The assay was immunoSEQ multiplex PCR, and TCRdb's table has in-frame clones only and misses some. The sample shows more than 85,000 clones, around 15% of them seen only once. Germline V CDR1 and CDR2: LGHNA, YSLEER. V was cut by 1 base and J by 8 bases, with 8 bases left in between. The CDR3 is 12 residues long. Healthy bone marrow donors made up the donor group. This clonotype was sampled from a female donor in good health and CMV-seronegative. V gene TRBV4-3 combines with J gene TRBJ1-1; maybe TRBD1 (6 bases). The specimen was PBMCs. DNA for the CDR3: TGCGCCAGCAGCCAAGGCACAGGGGAAGCTTTCTTT. This codes for CASSQGTGEAFF.